This TCR beta chain is drawn from a study of T cell clonotyping in hematopoietic cell transplantation. Findings and limits, study-wide: Few recipient clonotypes overlapped donors; over 95% were de novo at given depth.

V shed 2 bases and J shed 7 bases, with 14 bases lying between them. The CDR3 is made up of 14 amino acids. Looked up from germline, CDR1 is MNHNS and CDR2 is SASEGT. Comments on this clone: Its target is not known.

Using immunoSEQ multiplex PCR, the repertoire was profiled, and TCRdb retains in-frame clones only, with some absent. The sample contains some 13,000 clones, about nine tenths of which appear only once. The chain links TRBV6-1 to TRBJ1-2; D is possibly TRBD1 (5 bases). The sample was PBMCs, taken 100 days after allogeneic stem cell transplant. This sequence was found in a female patient aged 50-59 years who had an allogeneic stem cell transplant from an unrelated donor, so the T cells may come from the graft donor. Some clones in this sample may be carry-over from other donors' samples. The CDR3 loop reads CASSENLAGTGYTF. The CDR3 region has the DNA TGTGCCAGCAGTGAAAATTTGGCAGGGACTGGCTACACCTTC.